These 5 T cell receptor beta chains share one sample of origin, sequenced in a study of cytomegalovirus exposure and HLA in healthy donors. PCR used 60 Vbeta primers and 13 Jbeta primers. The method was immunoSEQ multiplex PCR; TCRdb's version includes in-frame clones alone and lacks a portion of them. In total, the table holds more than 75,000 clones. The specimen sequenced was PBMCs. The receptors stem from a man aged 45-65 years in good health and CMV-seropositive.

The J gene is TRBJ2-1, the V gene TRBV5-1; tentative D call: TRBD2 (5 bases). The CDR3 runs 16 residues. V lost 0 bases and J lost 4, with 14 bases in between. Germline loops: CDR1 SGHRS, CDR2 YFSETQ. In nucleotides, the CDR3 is TGCGCCAGCAGCTTGGGGAACAGCGGAAATTACAATGAGCAGTTCTTC. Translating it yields CASSLGNSGNYNEQFF. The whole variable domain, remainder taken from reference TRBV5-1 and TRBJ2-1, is KAGVTQTPRYLIKTRGQQVTLSCSPISGHRSVSWYQQTPGQGLQFLFEYFSETQRNKGNFPGRFSGRQFSNSRSEMNVSTLELGDSALYLCASSLGNSGNYNEQFFGPGTRLTVL.

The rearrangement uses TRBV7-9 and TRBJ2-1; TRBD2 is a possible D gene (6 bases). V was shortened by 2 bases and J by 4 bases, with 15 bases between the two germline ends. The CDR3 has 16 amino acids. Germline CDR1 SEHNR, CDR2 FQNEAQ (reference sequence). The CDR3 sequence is CASSLYGGSKYNEQFF. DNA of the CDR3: TGTGCCAGCAGCTTATATGGAGGGAGTAAGTACAATGAGCAGTTCTTC.

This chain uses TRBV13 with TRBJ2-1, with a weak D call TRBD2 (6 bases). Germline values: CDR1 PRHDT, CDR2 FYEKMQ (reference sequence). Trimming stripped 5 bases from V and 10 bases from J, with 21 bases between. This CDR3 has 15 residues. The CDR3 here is CASSRLGTLLGEQFF. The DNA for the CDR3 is TGTGCCAGCAGCCGCCTCGGGACTCTCCTTGGGGAGCAGTTCTTC.

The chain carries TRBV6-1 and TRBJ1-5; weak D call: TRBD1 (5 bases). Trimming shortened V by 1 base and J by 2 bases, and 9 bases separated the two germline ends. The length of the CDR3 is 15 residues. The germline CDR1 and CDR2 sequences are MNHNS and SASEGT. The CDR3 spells CASSEEGFRNQPQHF. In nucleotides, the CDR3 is TGTGCCAGCAGTGAAGAGGGGTTCCGCAATCAGCCCCAGCATTTT.

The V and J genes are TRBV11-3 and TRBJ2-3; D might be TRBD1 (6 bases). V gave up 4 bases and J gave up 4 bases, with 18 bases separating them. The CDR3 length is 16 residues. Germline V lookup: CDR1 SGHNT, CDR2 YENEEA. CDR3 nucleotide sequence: TGTGCCAGCAGCTCGAGACCTGGGACAAGGTCAGATACGCAGTATTTT. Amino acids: CASSSRPGTRSDTQYF.